The T cell receptor beta chain described here comes from a study of T cells after yellow fever vaccination. A word on this clonotype: The antigen is not known.

Study-level results: Although the secondary response was weaker, it peaked faster, at day 5 versus 15.

Researchers made TCR cDNA using 5'RACE template switching, and this step added a universal primer site and UMIs. In TCRdb, the 5' RACE reads were re-called with MiXCR into one record per CDR3 protein. The table records 340,000 or so distinct CDR3 sequences, roughly an eighth of them present only once. Specimen: CD4+ T cells sorted from PBMCs, collected 15 days after the yellow fever booster vaccination. The receptor was isolated from a man between 18 and 35 years old who received the YFV17D yellow fever vaccine.

The CDR3 reads CASRTGPNTGELFF. The CDR3, as DNA: TGTGCCAGCAGGACAGGGCCGAACACCGGGGAGCTGTTTTTT. This sequence joins TRBV28 and TRBJ2-2; 7 bases agree with TRBD1. The trim removed 6 bases at V and 0 bases at J, leaving 1 base unmatched. The CDR3 contains 14 residues. Germline CDR1 and CDR2: MDHEN and SYDVKM.